Listed below are T cell receptor beta chains from one sample, sequenced in a study of Ad26.COV2.S vaccination and SARS-CoV-2 variants. Sequencing used immunoSEQ multiplex PCR; TCRdb keeps in-frame clones, though not all of them. The table has approximately 400,000 clones, about 83% seen once. Here the sequenced sample was peripheral blood, taken in a trial of Ad26.COV2.S vaccine versus placebo. The receptors were gathered from a person aged 18-65 years who received the Ad26.COV2.S COVID-19 vaccine or a placebo. Each CDR3 is given with its conserved first and last residue. The D gene is left open where the match is weak. Rows give clone size only sometimes, using once, few, many, or a class for an expanded clone.

CSASSGRLSGNTIYF | TGCAGTGCTAGTTCCGGACGGCTCTCTGGAAACACCATATATTTT | TRBV20-1 | NA | TRBJ1-3 | NA
CASSWQGAEQYEQYF | TGTGCCAGCAGCTGGCAGGGTGCTGAACAATACGAGCAGTACTTC | TRBV5-5 | NA | TRBJ2-7 | NA
CASRGWGGYTF | TGTGCCAGCAGAGGCTGGGGCGGCTACACCTTC | TRBV12-3/TRBV12-4 | NA | TRBJ1-2 | NA
CASSFGPTYEQYF | TGTGCCAGCAGTTTTGGGCCGACCTACGAGCAGTACTTC | TRBV27 | NA | TRBJ2-7 | NA
CASSPPRQGTVNTEAFF | TGTGCCAGCTCACCACCGAGACAGGGGACCGTGAACACTGAAGCTTTCTTT | TRBV18 | NA | TRBJ1-1 | TRBD1
CASGLVSSGYEKLFF | TGTGCTAGTGGTTTGGTAAGCTCAGGGTATGAAAAACTGTTTTTT | TRBV12-5 | NA | TRBJ1-4 | NA
CASSLRNGGYTF | TGTGCCAGCAGCTTAAGGAACGGGGGCTACACCTTC | TRBV7-2 | NA | TRBJ1-2 | NA
CASQGGRGNQPQHF | TGTGCTAGCCAAGGGGGCCGGGGCAATCAGCCCCAGCATTTT | TRBV12-5 | NA | TRBJ1-5 | TRBD1
CASSYSMNTEAFF | TGTGCCAGCAGCTACTCCATGAACACTGAAGCTTTCTTT | TRBV7-3 | once | TRBJ1-1 | NA
CASSRTGGVGYTF | TGTGCCAGCAGTCGGACAGGGGGCGTCGGCTACACCTTC | TRBV12-3/TRBV12-4 | NA | TRBJ1-2 | TRBD1
CASSLAKVGQGIRGYTF | TGTGCCAGCAGCTTGGCCAAGGTGGGACAGGGGATTCGTGGCTACACCTTC | TRBV5-4 | NA | TRBJ1-2 | TRBD1
CASSAGTPNSPLHF | TGTGCCAGTAGTGCCGGGACCCCCAATTCACCCCTCCACTTT | TRBV19 | NA | TRBJ1-6 | NA
CASSLRQQGTEAFF | TGTGCCAGCAGCCTCCGGCAACAGGGGACTGAAGCTTTCTTT | TRBV7-6 | NA | TRBJ1-1 | TRBD1
CASSQGLAGIQETQYF | TGTGCCAGCAGCCAAGGACTAGCGGGGATACAAGAGACCCAGTACTTC | TRBV7-6 | NA | TRBJ2-5 | TRBD2
CASHLGLGLAGLGSDTQYF | TGTGCCAGCCACCTAGGCCTAGGACTAGCGGGTCTGGGTTCAGATACGCAGTATTTT | TRBV2 | NA | TRBJ2-3 | TRBD2
CASSFPPAGVPSSYNEQFF | TGTGCCAGCAGCTTCCCCCCAGCGGGAGTCCCGAGCTCCTACAATGAGCAGTTCTTC | TRBV7-6 | NA | TRBJ2-1 | TRBD2
CASGETGSRPGNTIYF | TGTGCTAGTGGGGAGACAGGATCCCGCCCTGGAAACACCATATATTTT | TRBV12-5 | NA | TRBJ1-3 | NA
CASSYGVVEQYF | TGTGCCAGCAGTTACGGTGTGGTTGAGCAGTACTTC | TRBV6-2/TRBV6-3 | NA | TRBJ2-7 | NA
CASSFGTANTGELFF | TGCGCCAGCAGCTTCGGGACGGCGAACACCGGGGAGCTGTTTTTT | TRBV5-1 | NA | TRBJ2-2 | NA
CAVLLGDYGYTF | TGTGCCGTTTTACTGGGGGACTATGGCTACACCTTC | TRBV2 | few | TRBJ1-2 | NA
CASSIPGLAGVHEQFF | TGTGCCAGTAGTATACCCGGACTAGCGGGAGTCCATGAGCAGTTCTTC | TRBV19 | NA | TRBJ2-1 | TRBD2
CASSLDVGNQPQHF | TGCGCCAGCAGCTTGGACGTGGGCAATCAGCCCCAGCATTTT | TRBV5-1 | NA | TRBJ1-5 | NA
CASNPGQGKGSYEQYF | TGTGCCAGTAACCCGGGACAGGGAAAGGGCTCCTACGAGCAGTACTTC | TRBV19 | NA | TRBJ2-7 | TRBD1
CASTPRQGTNYGYTF | TGTGCCAGCACTCCTCGACAGGGGACTAACTATGGCTACACCTTC | TRBV27 | once | TRBJ1-2 | TRBD1
CASSLSAPNEQFF | TGTGCCAGCAGCTTATCAGCCCCCAATGAGCAGTTCTTC | TRBV5-6 | NA | TRBJ2-1 | NA
CASRVGQGTQTQYF | TGTGCCAGTAGGGTCGGACAGGGCACGCAGACCCAGTACTTC | TRBV19 | NA | TRBJ2-5 | TRBD1
CASTTYQFEQYF | TGTGCCAGCACCACTTACCAGTTCGAGCAGTACTTC | TRBV7-9 | NA | TRBJ2-7 | NA
CAISSAGRGETQYF | TGTGCCATCAGTTCTGCAGGGCGCGGCGAGACCCAGTACTTC | TRBV10-3 | NA | TRBJ2-5 | NA
CASSPPLWEEQYF | TGTGCCAGCAGTCCACCTCTTTGGGAGGAGCAGTACTTC | TRBV27 | NA | TRBJ2-7 | NA
CASSLVWAGAENTIYF | TGTGCCAGCAGCTTAGTCTGGGCAGGCGCCGAAAACACCATATATTTT | TRBV11-3 | NA | TRBJ1-3 | NA
CASSLQAGAYNEQFF | TGTGCCAGCAGCTTACAAGCGGGGGCATACAATGAGCAGTTCTTC | TRBV7-7 | NA | TRBJ2-1 | TRBD2
CASSIAGDQPQHF | TGTGCCAGTAGTATCGCCGGGGATCAGCCCCAGCATTTT | TRBV19 | NA | TRBJ1-5 | NA
CASSLGTVGEEYF | TGCGCCAGCAGCTTGGGGACAGTCGGTGAGGAATACTTC | TRBV5-1 | NA | TRBJ2-7 | NA
CASSQDLGLAGSQYF | TGTGCCAGCAGCCAAGATCTAGGGCTAGCGGGTTCTCAGTATTTT | TRBV3-1/TRBV3-2 | NA | TRBJ2-3 | TRBD2
CASSLDPDTEAFF | TGTGCCAGCAGTTTGGACCCGGACACTGAAGCTTTCTTT | TRBV12-3/TRBV12-4 | NA | TRBJ1-1 | NA
CASSLERADTQYF | TGTGCCAGCAGCTTAGAGAGGGCGGATACGCAGTATTTT | TRBV7-2 | NA | TRBJ2-3 | NA
CASSVGDRSYEQYF | TGTGCCAGCAGCGTAGGGGACAGATCATACGAGCAGTACTTC | TRBV9 | once | TRBJ2-7 | TRBD1
CASSVGGSGYNEQFF | TGTGCCAGCAGCGTAGGCGGGAGTGGCTACAATGAGCAGTTCTTC | TRBV9 | NA | TRBJ2-1 | TRBD2
CASSKVGRVNTEAFF | TGTGCCAGCAGCAAAGTGGGCAGGGTGAACACTGAAGCTTTCTTT | TRBV21-1 | few | TRBJ1-1 | NA
CASSLGPNQPQHF | TGTGCCAGCAGTTTGGGCCCCAATCAGCCCCAGCATTTT | TRBV27 | NA | TRBJ1-5 | NA
CASSLGLQGQTHEQYF | TGTGCCAGCAGCTTAGGTTTACAGGGGCAAACCCACGAGCAGTACTTC | TRBV11-2 | NA | TRBJ2-7 | TRBD1
CASSYWGQEPRNYGYTF | TGTGCCAGCAGCTATTGGGGACAGGAGCCTCGTAACTATGGCTACACCTTC | TRBV7-9 | NA | TRBJ1-2 | TRBD1
CASSYEGRTEAFF | TGTGCCAGCAGTTACGAGGGGCGGACTGAAGCTTTCTTT | TRBV6-6 | NA | TRBJ1-1 | NA
CAWSQIGAVSAYGYTF | TGTGCCTGGAGTCAAATTGGGGCCGTCTCCGCCTATGGCTACACCTTC | TRBV30 | NA | TRBJ1-2 | NA